The T cell receptor (beta chain) described here comes from a study of early T cells in non-severe SARS-CoV-2 infection. This clonotype was seen a handful of times. V shed 3 bases, J shed 2 bases, and the junction held 13 bases outside the gene matches. From germline, CDR1 is KGHSH and CDR2 LQKENI. The CDR3 is 20 amino acids. Each cDNA molecule carried a unique molecular identifier. TCRdb re-called the 5' RACE reads with MiXCR, one entry per CDR3 protein. The sample lists 100,000 to 150,000 distinct CDR3 sequences; more than 13% were seen once. This chain connects TRBV18 to TRBJ2-2; 12 bases fit TRBD1. The sample consisted of whole blood. The sequence derives from an adult who was a healthcare worker with PCR-confirmed SARS-CoV-2 infection or an uninfected control (not recorded which). CDR3 in DNA: TGTGCCAGCTCACCGAGACCGGGACAGGGGGCCTCTCGTAACACCGGGGAGCTGTTTTTT. Translated, it gives CASSPRPGQGASRNTGELFF.